The 16 T cell receptor beta chains given below trace back to one sample, sequenced in a study of blood T cell repertoires in COVID-19. Repertoires were generated with immunoSEQ multiplex PCR, while TCRdb's copy carries only in-frame clones and drops some. This table holds roughly 200,000 clones, 85% to 90% found once. The sequencing sample was made of PBMCs or T cells enriched from blood (not recorded which). The source is a middle-aged woman with acute COVID-19.

This chain links TRBV7-2 with TRBJ2-1; TRBD2 matches 10 bases. Germline CDR1 and CDR2: SGHTA and FQGNSA. Trimming cost V 4 bases and J 4 bases; bases outside gene matches: 7. This CDR3 contains 16 residues. The CDR3 spells CASSSLTSGIYNEQFF. The CDR3 DNA reads as TGTGCCAGCAGCTCCCTAACTAGCGGGATTTACAATGAGCAGTTCTTC.

V and J are TRBV28 and TRBJ1-2; possible D gene TRBD1, 5 bases. The CDR3 loop spans 15 amino acids. CDR1 MDHEN and CDR2 SYDVKM come from the germline V gene. V shed 1 base and J shed 3 bases, with 12 bases lying between them. CDR3 sequence: CASSLSGRADYGYTF. CDR3 sequence (DNA): TGTGCCAGCAGTTTATCGGGCAGGGCGGACTATGGCTACACCTTC.

This chain joins TRBV2 and TRBJ1-2, with D tentatively TRBD1 (5 bases). The CDR3 extends over 13 amino acids. Deletions cut 3 bases from V and 4 bases from J, with 9 bases between. CDR1 and CDR2 (germline): SNHLY, FYNNEI. CDR3 protein: CASSESGIYGYTF. For the CDR3, the DNA is TGTGCCAGCAGTGAGTCAGGGATCTATGGCTACACCTTC.

This clone has just one count. The chain carries TRBV6-5 and TRBJ2-3, with a weak D call TRBD1 (5 bases). CDR1 is MNHEY, CDR2 SVGAGI, per germline. V was trimmed by 5 bases and J by 2 bases, leaving 8 bases between them. This CDR3 contains 13 residues. This CDR3 is CASSRTSTDTQYF. Written as DNA, the CDR3 is TGTGCCAGCAGTCGGACATCCACAGATACGCAGTATTTT.

J is TRBJ1-6 and V is TRBV9; 7 bases line up with TRBD1. Trimming at V came to 3 bases and at J to 3 bases, leaving 6 bases not matched to a gene. The V gene's germline CDR1 is SGDLS and CDR2 YYNGEE. This CDR3 contains 16 residues. The CDR3 sequence: CASSGGQRLYNSPLHF. The CDR3 bases are TGTGCCAGCAGCGGGGGACAGCGTCTCTATAATTCACCCCTCCACTTT.

The V and J genes are TRBV9 and TRBJ1-2; unclear D gene. V was clipped by 4 bases and J by 4 bases, with 17 bases between them. Germline V gene lookup returns CDR1 SGDLS and CDR2 YYNGEE. The CDR3 is 15 residues long. CDR3 sequence: CASSQRGMASYGYTF. Written as DNA, the CDR3 is TGTGCCAGCAGCCAGCGGGGTATGGCCTCCTATGGCTACACCTTC. Supplemented by reference TRBV9 and TRBJ1-2, the full variable domain reads DSGVTQTPKHLITATGQRVTLRCSPRSGDLSVYWYQQSLDQGLQFLIQYYNGEERAKGNILERFSAQQFPDLHSELNLSSLELGDSALYFCASSQRGMASYGYTFGSGTRLTVV.

There are a few counts of this clone. This chain joins TRBV21-1 and TRBJ2-7; the DNA was not compared with TRBD2, the D call given in the table. TRBV21-1 is annotated as a pseudogene. This CDR3 spans 16 amino acids. The CDR3 DNA is TGTGCCAGCAGCAAAAGGAAAGCGGGAGATCTGTACGAGCAGTACTTC. Amino acid sequence: CASSKRKAGDLYEQYF.

The genes are TRBV7-9 and TRBJ1-4, with 10 bases lining up with TRBD1. The V gene end was trimmed by 7 bases and the J gene end by 4 bases; junction bases not matched to a gene: 9. This CDR3 is built from 16 residues. Germline CDR1 and CDR2: SEHNR and FQNEAQ (reference sequence). CDR3 loop: CASNLGQGSFNEKLFF. In DNA form, the CDR3 reads TGTGCCAGCAACCTGGGACAGGGGTCTTTTAATGAAAAACTGTTTTTT.

This clone was seen just once. The chain employs TRBV3-1 (or the pseudogene TRBV3-2) and TRBJ1-1; 8 bases are shared with TRBD1. The V segment lost 0 bases and the J segment 2 bases; nucleotides outside the gene matches: 8. Germline CDR1 and CDR2: LGHDT and YNNKEL (reference sequence). The CDR3 covers 17 residues. The CDR3 region has the DNA TGTGCCAGCAGCCAAGACTGGGGACAGGCCGTTAACACTGAAGCTTTCTTT. It yields the protein CASSQDWGQAVNTEAFF.

V and J are TRBV19 and TRBJ2-7, with a weak D call TRBD1 (6 bases). The CDR3 spans 16 residues. Germline CDR1 LNHDA, CDR2 SQIVND (reference sequence). Trimming pared 3 bases from V and 6 bases from J, leaving 21 bases between. The CDR3 DNA follows: TGTGCCAGTAGTATCAGGGGAGCCCCACCGCCGTCCGAGCAGTACTTC. Translated: CASSIRGAPPPSEQYF.

The chain has TRBV19 and TRBJ2-7; TRBD2 matches 9 bases. Germline trimming cut 5 bases from V and 4 bases from J; bases unmatched to any gene: 12. There are 16 residues in the CDR3. Germline values: CDR1 LNHDA, CDR2 SQIVND (reference sequence). The CDR3 here is CASSPVGVAGAYEQYF. The DNA of the CDR3 is TGTGCCAGTAGTCCCGTTGGAGTAGCGGGAGCGTACGAGCAGTACTTC.

The CDR3: CASLQVFGADEAFF. Written as DNA, the CDR3 is TGTGCCAGCCTACAGGTGTTTGGCGCGGATGAAGCTTTCTTT. The chain joins TRBV21-1 to TRBJ1-1; the table's D call TRBD1 went unverified against the DNA. TRBV21-1 is reported as a pseudogene. The CDR3 is 14 amino acids.

The V call is TRBV19, the J call TRBJ2-3; maybe TRBD2 (6 bases). Trimming stripped 3 bases from V and 6 bases from J, with 13 bases between. Germline loops: CDR1 LNHDA, CDR2 SQIVND (reference sequence). This CDR3 is 14 amino acids long. The CDR3 protein is CASSIGFAGDTQYF. For the CDR3, the DNA is TGTGCCAGTAGTATTGGTTTCGCGGGGGATACGCAGTATTTT.

V gene TRBV28 combines with J gene TRBJ2-1; TRBD2 might be the D (6 bases). CDR1 and CDR2 (germline): MDHEN, SYDVKM. The CDR3 spans 17 residues. The V gene lost 1 base and the J gene lost 5 bases, with 18 bases spanning the gap. CDR3 residues: CASSLSGVTSANNEQFF. The DNA of the CDR3 is TGTGCCAGCAGTTTATCGGGAGTGACTAGTGCAAACAATGAGCAGTTCTTC.

The V gene is TRBV29-1, the J gene TRBJ1-1; D is perhaps TRBD1 (5 bases). Looked up from germline, CDR1 is SQVTM and CDR2 is ANQGSEA. Trimming took off 4 bases at V and 0 bases at J, with 12 bases between the two ends. The CDR3 contains 14 residues. Here the CDR3 reads CSVVGDDMNTEAFF. The CDR3 DNA is TGCAGCGTTGTAGGGGATGATATGAACACTGAAGCTTTCTTT.

The V gene is TRBV11-1, the J gene TRBJ2-2, with TRBD2 matching over 10 bases. The CDR3 is 16 residues long. The V segment lost 5 bases and the J segment 4 bases; nucleotides outside the gene matches: 7. The V gene's germline CDR1 is SGHAT and CDR2 FQDESV (reference sequence). The CDR3 here is CASSPGLAGATGELFF. CDR3 bases: TGTGCCAGCAGCCCCGGTCTAGCGGGAGCCACCGGGGAGCTGTTTTTT.